The 8 T cell receptor beta chains listed next were all sequenced from one sample in a study of beta chain features in type 1 diabetes. General observations from the study: Shorter TCRB CDR3s, moderately but significantly so, marked every one of the four CD4+ subsets in Type 1 diabetes patients.

The whole isolated RNA underwent reverse transcription, so sequencing captured expressed TCRB transcripts. Some clones are missing from TCRdb's copy, which holds only in-frame ones; the method was immunoSEQ multiplex PCR. The data contain over 150,000 clones, approximately 8.1% of them singletons. For these receptors, no antigen is known. Material: central memory CD4+ T cells from blood. The receptor source for this set is a woman aged 35 to 49 with type 1 diabetes.

This clone has only a few counts. The rearrangement uses TRBV28 and TRBJ2-1; D is undetermined. The CDR3 sequence is 14 residues long. The V end was cut by 5 bases, the J end by 6 bases, with 14 bases between. In germline, CDR1 is MDHEN, CDR2 SYDVKM. CDR3 residues: CASSTSREVNEQFF. CDR3 nucleotides: TGTGCCAGCAGTACCTCCCGAGAGGTCAATGAGCAGTTCTTC. Variable domain in full (rest from reference TRBV28 and TRBJ2-1): DVKVTQSSRYLVKRTGEKVFLECVQDMDHENMFWYRQDPGLGLRLIYFSYDVKMKEKGDIPEGYSVSREKKERFSLILESASTNQTSMYLCASSTSREVNEQFFGPGTRLTVL.

The CDR3 nucleotides are TGTGCCAGCAGTTTTGACAGGGAATCCTACGAGCAGTACTTC. It codes for CASSFDRESYEQYF. The chain employs TRBV6-5 and TRBJ2-7, with 7 bases fitting TRBD1. The CDR3 extends over 14 amino acids. The V and J ends lost 4 bases and 1 base, in that order; junction bases with no gene match: 4. Germline V gene data show CDR1 as MNHEY and CDR2 as SVGAGI.

V gene TRBV5-1 combines with J gene TRBJ1-1; D not certain. V lost 7 bases and J 1 base, leaving 11 bases between the germline ends. Per the germline V gene, CDR1 is SGHRS and CDR2 is YFSETQ. There are 13 residues in the CDR3. CDR3 loop: CASGFGGNTEAFF. The CDR3 coding sequence is TGCGCCAGCGGATTTGGAGGGAACACTGAAGCTTTCTTT.

Many counts were recorded for this clone. The CDR3 here is CAWNRVSEKLFF. In nucleotides, the CDR3 is TGTGCCTGGAATAGAGTTTCTGAAAAACTGTTTTTT. This chain joins TRBV30 and TRBJ1-4; D is ambiguous. The V end lost 4 bases, the J end lost 7 bases, and 10 bases lay between the germline ends. Per germline, CDR1 GTSNPN and CDR2 SVGIG (reference sequence). The CDR3 is made up of 12 amino acids.

This clone came up a few times. CDR3 in amino acids: CASSWGQGAGNEQYF. For the CDR3, the DNA is TGCGCCAGCAGCTGGGGACAGGGGGCAGGCAACGAGCAGTACTTC. The gene calls are TRBV5-1 and TRBJ2-7, with 12 bases aligning to TRBD1. The CDR3 length is 15 residues. V gave up 3 bases and J gave up 5 bases; unmatched junction bases: 6. The germline gives CDR1 SGHRS, CDR2 YFSETQ.

This clone was picked up many times. The chain combines TRBV5-1 with TRBJ2-2, with 7 bases identical to TRBD2. Trimming removed 0 bases from V and 1 base from J; junction bases left unmatched: 6. CDR1 is SGHRS and CDR2 is YFSETQ in the germline V gene. CDR3 length: 17 residues. The CDR3 loop reads CASSLDPSGGNTGELFF. DNA for the CDR3: TGCGCCAGCAGCTTGGACCCGTCGGGAGGGAACACCGGGGAGCTGTTTTTT.

In this sample, this clone turned up many times. The gene calls are TRBV6-6 and TRBJ2-5, with 9 bases identical to TRBD1. The CDR3 is made up of 12 amino acids. V lost 6 bases to trimming and J lost 5 bases; unmatched junction nucleotides: 1. Germline V gene data show CDR1 as MNHNY and CDR2 as SVGAGI (reference sequence). The CDR3 DNA reads as TGTGCCAGCAGGGGACAGGGTGAGACCCAGTACTTC. It specifies CASRGQGETQYF.

In this sample, this clone turned up a few times. The chain recombines TRBV9 with TRBJ2-1; possibly TRBD1 for D (6 bases). This CDR3 is 16 amino acids long. The V end was cut by 0 bases, the J end by 6 bases, with 16 bases between. Per the germline V gene, CDR1 is SGDLS and CDR2 is YYNGEE. The CDR3 DNA reads TGTGCCAGCAGCGTAGTTCCCCACCGGACAGTCAATGAGCAGTTCTTC. It specifies CASSVVPHRTVNEQFF.